This T cell receptor beta chain emerged from a study of CD8 T cells in Susac syndrome. V lost 6 bases, J lost 6 bases, and 15 bases lay in between. The germline V gene encodes CDR1 DFQATT and CDR2 SNEGSKA (reference sequence). The CDR3 sequence is 13 residues long. With random hexamers, reverse transcription was performed on about 0.45 to 1 ug of RNA. An immunoSEQ multiplex PCR amplified TCR beta CDR3 over 54 Vbeta and 13 Jbeta. MiXCR, applied by TCRdb to the immunoSEQ multiplex PCR reads, yields one record per CDR3 protein. The repertoire holds around 280,000 distinct CDR3 sequences, with about 90% as singletons. This clonotype has a single count. The multiple sclerosis control group comprised treatment-naive patients with stable or active relapsing-remitting disease. Bulk CD8+ and CD4+ cells came from magnetic negative isolation; CD8+ TEMRA by FACS.

The source material was CD4+ T cells from PBMCs. The clonotype comes from a human donor with multiple sclerosis. The chain combines TRBV20-1 with TRBJ1-5; possible D gene TRBD1, 5 bases. This CDR3 reads CSAAQGGTQPQHF. CDR3 sequence (DNA): TGCAGTGCCGCCCAAGGAGGGACTCAGCCCCAGCATTTT.